This T cell receptor beta chain was sequenced for a study of blood T cell repertoires in COVID-19. Some clones are missing from TCRdb's copy, which holds only in-frame ones; the method was immunoSEQ multiplex PCR. The data hold a few hundred thousand clones, with 80% to 85% observed a single time. The CDR3 sequence is 14 residues long. Per the germline V gene, CDR1 is SGHRS and CDR2 is YFSETQ. V shed 3 bases and J 5 bases; nucleotides not matched to a gene: 6. The sequenced sample was peripheral blood. This chain uses TRBV5-1 with TRBJ2-7; 9 bases are shared with TRBD1. The sequence was obtained from a woman in her sixties or seventies who had recovered from COVID-19. The CDR3 region is CASSSPQGANEQYF. CDR3 sequence (DNA): TGCGCCAGCAGCTCGCCACAGGGGGCCAACGAGCAGTACTTC.